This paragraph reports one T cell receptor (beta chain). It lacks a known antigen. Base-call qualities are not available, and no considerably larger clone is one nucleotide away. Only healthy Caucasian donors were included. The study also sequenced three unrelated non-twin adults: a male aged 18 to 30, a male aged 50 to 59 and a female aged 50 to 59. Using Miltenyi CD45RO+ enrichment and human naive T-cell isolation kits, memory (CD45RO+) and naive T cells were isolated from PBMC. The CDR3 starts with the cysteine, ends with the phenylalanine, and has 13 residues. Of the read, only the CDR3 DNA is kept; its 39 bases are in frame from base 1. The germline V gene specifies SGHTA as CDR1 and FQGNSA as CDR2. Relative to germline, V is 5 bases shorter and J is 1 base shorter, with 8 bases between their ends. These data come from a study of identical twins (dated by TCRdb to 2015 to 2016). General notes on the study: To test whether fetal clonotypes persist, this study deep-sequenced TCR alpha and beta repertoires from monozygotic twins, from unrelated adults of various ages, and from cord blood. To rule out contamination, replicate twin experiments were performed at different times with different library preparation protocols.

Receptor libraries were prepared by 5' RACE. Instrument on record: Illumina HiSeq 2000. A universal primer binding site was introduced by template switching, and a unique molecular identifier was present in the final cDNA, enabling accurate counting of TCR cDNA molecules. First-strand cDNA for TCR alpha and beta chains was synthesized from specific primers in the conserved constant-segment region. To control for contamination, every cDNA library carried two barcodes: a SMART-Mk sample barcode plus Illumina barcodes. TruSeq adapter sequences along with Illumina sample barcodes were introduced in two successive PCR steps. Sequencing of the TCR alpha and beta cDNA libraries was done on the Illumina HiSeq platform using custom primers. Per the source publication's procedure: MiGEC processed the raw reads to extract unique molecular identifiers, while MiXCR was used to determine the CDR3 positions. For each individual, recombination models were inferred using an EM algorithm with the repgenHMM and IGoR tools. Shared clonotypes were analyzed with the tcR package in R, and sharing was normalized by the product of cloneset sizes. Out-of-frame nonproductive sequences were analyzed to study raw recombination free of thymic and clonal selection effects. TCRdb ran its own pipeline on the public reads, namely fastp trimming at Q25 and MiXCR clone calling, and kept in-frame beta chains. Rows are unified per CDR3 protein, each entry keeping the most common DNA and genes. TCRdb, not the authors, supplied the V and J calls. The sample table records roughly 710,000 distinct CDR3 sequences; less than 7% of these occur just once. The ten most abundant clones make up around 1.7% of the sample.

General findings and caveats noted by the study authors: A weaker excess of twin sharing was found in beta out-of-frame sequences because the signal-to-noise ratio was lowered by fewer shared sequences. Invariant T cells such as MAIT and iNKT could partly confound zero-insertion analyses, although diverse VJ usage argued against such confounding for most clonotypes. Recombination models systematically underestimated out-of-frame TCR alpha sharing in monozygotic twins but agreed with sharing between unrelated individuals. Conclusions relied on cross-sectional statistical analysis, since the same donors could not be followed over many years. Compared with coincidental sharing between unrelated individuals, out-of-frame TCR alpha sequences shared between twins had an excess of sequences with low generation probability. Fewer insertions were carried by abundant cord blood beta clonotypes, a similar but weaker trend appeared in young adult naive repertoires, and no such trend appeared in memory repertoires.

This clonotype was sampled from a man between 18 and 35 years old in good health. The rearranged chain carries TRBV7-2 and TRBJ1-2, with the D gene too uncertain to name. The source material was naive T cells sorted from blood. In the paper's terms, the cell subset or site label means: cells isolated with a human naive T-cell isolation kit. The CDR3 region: CASSISVNYGYTF. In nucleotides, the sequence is TGTGCCAGCAGCATATCCGTTAACTATGGCTACACCTTC.